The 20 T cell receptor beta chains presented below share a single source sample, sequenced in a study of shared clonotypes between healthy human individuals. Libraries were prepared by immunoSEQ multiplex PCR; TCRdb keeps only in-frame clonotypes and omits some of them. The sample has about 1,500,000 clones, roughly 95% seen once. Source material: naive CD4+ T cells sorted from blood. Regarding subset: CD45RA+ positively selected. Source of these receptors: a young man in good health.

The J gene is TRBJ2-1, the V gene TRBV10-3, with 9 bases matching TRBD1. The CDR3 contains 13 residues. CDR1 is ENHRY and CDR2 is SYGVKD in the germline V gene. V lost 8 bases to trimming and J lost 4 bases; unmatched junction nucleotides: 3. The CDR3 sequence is CAIGQGIYNEQFF. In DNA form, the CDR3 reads TGTGCCATCGGACAGGGGATATACAATGAGCAGTTCTTC.

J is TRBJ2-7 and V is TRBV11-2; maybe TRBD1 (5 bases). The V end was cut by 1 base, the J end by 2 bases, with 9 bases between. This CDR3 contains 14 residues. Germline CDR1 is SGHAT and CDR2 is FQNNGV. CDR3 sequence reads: CASSLGGGPYEQYF. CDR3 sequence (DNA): TGTGCCAGCAGCTTAGGGGGCGGCCCCTACGAGCAGTACTTC.

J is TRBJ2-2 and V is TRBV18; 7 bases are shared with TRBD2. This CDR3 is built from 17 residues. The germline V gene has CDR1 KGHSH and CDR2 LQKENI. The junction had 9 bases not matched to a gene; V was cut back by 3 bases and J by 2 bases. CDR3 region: CASSPPSERGNTGELFF. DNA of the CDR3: TGTGCCAGCTCACCCCCAAGTGAGCGGGGAAACACCGGGGAGCTGTTTTTT.

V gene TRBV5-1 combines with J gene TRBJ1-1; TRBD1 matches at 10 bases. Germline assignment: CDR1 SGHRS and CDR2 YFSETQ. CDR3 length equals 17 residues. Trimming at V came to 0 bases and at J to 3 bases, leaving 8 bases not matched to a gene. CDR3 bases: TGCGCCAGCAGCTTGGCCGGGACAGGGGCCGGGGACACTGAAGCTTTCTTT. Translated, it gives CASSLAGTGAGDTEAFF.

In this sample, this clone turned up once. CDR3 residues: CASSLAAQVYNEKLFF. CDR3 nucleotides: TGCGCCAGCAGCTTGGCCGCACAGGTTTATAATGAAAAACTGTTTTTT. This sequence joins TRBV5-1 and TRBJ1-4, with D possibly matching TRBD1 (5 bases). The V gene's germline CDR1 is SGHRS and CDR2 YFSETQ. The germline V and J ends were trimmed by 0 bases and 4 bases, with 13 bases remaining between them. The CDR3 has 16 residues. Full variable domain (remainder filled in from reference TRBV5-1 and TRBJ1-4): KAGVTQTPRYLIKTRGQQVTLSCSPISGHRSVSWYQQTPGQGLQFLFEYFSETQRNKGNFPGRFSGRQFSNSRSEMNVSTLELGDSALYLCASSLAAQVYNEKLFFGSGTQLSVL.

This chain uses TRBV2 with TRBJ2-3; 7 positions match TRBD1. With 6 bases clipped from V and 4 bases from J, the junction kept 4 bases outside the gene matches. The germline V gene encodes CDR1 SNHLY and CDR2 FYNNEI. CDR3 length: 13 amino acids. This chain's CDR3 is CASRRQGPDTQYF. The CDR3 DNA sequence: TGTGCCAGCAGGCGACAGGGACCAGATACGCAGTATTTT.

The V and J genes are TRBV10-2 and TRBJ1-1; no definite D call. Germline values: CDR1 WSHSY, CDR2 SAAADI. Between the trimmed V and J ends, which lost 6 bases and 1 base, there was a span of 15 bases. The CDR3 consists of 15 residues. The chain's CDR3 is CASSIGGLGNTEAFF. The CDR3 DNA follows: TGCGCCAGCAGCATCGGCGGGTTGGGGAACACTGAAGCTTTCTTT.

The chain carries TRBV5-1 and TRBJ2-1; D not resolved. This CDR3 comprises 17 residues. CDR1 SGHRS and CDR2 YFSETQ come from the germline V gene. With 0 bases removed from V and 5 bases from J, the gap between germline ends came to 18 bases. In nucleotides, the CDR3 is TGCGCCAGCAGCTTGGTTTTGACAAGTCCCATCCACAATGAGCAGTTCTTC. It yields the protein CASSLVLTSPIHNEQFF.

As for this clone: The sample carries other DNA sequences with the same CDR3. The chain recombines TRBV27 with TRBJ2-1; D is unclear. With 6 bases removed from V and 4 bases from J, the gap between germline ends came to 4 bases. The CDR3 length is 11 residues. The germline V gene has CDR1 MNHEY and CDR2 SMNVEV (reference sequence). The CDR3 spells CASRLYNEQFF. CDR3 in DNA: TGTGCCAGCAGGCTATACAATGAGCAGTTCTTC.

DNA of the CDR3: TGTGCCAGCAGATTACAGTGGTCCACTGAAGCTTTCTTT. Encoded protein: CASRLQWSTEAFF. This sequence joins TRBV6-5 and TRBJ1-1; the D is unclear. Per the germline V gene, CDR1 is MNHEY and CDR2 is SVGAGI. The CDR3 has 13 residues. The V gene lost 6 bases and the J gene lost 4 bases, with 12 bases spanning the gap.

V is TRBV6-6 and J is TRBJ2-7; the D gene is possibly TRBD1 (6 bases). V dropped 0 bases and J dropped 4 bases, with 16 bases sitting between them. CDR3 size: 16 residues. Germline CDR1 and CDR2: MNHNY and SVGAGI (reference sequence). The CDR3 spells CASSYSLAGARYEQYF. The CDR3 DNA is TGTGCCAGCAGTTACTCGTTGGCAGGGGCGAGGTACGAGCAGTACTTC.

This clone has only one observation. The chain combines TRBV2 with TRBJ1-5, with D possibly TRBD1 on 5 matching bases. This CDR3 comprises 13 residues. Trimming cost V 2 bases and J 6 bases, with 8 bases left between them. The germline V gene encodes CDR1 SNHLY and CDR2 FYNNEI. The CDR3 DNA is TGTGCCAGCAGTGAACTCGGGGGTCAGCCCCAGCATTTT. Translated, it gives CASSELGGQPQHF. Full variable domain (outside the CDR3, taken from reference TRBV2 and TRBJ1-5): EPEVTQTPSHQVTQMGQEVILRCVPISNHLYFYWYRQILGQKVEFLVSFYNNEISEKSEIFDDQFSVERPDGSNFTLKIRSTKLEDSAMYFCASSELGGQPQHFGDGTRLSIL.

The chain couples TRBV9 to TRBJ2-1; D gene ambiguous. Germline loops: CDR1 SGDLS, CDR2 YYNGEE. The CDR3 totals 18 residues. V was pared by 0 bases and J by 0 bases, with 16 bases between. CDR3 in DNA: TGTGCCAGCAGCGTAGGCCGTCACCTCCAAAGCTCCTACAATGAGCAGTTCTTC. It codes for CASSVGRHLQSSYNEQFF.

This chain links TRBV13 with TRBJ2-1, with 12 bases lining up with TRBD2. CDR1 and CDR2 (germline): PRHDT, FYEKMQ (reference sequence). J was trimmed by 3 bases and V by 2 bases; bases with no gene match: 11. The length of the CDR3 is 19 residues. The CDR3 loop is CASSLKGLAGLLLYNEQFF. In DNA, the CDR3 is TGTGCCAGCAGCTTAAAGGGACTAGCGGGTCTGCTCCTCTACAATGAGCAGTTCTTC.

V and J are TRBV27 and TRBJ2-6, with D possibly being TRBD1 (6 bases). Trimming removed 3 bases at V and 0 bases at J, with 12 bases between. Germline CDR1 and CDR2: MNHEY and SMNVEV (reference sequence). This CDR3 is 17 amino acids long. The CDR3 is CASSLERGSSGANVLTF. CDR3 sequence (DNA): TGTGCCAGCAGTTTGGAAAGGGGGAGCTCTGGGGCCAACGTCCTGACTTTC.

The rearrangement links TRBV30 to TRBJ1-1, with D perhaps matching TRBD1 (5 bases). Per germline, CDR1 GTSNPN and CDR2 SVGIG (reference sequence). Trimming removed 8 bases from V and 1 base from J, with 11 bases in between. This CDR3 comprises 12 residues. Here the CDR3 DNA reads TGTGCCGGGGCTCAGGGGAACACTGAAGCTTTCTTT. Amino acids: CAGAQGNTEAFF.

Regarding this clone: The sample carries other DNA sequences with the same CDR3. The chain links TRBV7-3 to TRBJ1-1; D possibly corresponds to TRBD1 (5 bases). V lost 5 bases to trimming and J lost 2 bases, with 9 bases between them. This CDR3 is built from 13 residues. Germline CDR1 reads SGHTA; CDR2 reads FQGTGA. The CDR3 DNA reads TGTGCCAGCAGCCGGGACGGCAACACTGAAGCTTTCTTT. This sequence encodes CASSRDGNTEAFF.

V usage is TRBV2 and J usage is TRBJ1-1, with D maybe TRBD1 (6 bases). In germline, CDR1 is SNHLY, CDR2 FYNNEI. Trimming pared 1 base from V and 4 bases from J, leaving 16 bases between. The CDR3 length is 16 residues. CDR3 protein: CASSEERGALGTEAFF. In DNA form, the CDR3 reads TGTGCCAGCAGTGAAGAAAGGGGGGCTTTGGGCACTGAAGCTTTCTTT.

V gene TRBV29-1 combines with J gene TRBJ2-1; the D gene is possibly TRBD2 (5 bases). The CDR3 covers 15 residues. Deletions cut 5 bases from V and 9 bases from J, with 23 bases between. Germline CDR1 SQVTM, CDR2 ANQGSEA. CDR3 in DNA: TGCAGCGTTCCGGCAGGACCTTCCCGGGATCGTGAGCAGTTCTTC. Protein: CSVPAGPSRDREQFF.

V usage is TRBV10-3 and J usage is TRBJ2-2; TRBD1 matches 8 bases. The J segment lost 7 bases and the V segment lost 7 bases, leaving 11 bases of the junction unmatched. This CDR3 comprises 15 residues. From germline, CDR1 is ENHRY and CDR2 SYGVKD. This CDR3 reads CAINRSGGTGGELFF. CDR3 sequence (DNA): TGTGCCATCAACCGTTCAGGGGGCACGGGCGGGGAGCTGTTTTTT.